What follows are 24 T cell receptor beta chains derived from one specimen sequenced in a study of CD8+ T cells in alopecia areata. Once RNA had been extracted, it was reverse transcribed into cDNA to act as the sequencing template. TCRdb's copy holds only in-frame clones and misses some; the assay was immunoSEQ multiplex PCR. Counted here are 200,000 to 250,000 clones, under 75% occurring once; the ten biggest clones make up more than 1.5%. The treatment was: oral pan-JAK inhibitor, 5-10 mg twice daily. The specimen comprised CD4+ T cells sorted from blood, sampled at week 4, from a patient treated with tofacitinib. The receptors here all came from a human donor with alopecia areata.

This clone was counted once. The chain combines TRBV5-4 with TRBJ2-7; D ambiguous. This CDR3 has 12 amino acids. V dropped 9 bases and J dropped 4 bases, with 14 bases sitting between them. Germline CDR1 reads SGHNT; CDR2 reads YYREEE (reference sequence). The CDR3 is CATGYTSYEQYF. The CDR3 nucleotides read TGTGCCACGGGCTACACGTCTTACGAGCAGTACTTC.

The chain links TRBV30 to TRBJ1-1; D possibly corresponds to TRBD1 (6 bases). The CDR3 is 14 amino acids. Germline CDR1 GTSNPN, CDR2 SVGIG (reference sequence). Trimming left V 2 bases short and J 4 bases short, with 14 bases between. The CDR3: CAWSQQGRSTEAFF. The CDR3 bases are TGTGCCTGGAGTCAACAGGGTAGGAGCACTGAAGCTTTCTTT.

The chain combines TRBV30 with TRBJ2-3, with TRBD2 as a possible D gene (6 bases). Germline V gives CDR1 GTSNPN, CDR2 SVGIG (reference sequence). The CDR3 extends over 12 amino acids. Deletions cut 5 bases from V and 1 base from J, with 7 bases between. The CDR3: CAWGGGTDTQYF. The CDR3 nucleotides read TGTGCCTGGGGAGGGGGCACAGATACGCAGTATTTT.

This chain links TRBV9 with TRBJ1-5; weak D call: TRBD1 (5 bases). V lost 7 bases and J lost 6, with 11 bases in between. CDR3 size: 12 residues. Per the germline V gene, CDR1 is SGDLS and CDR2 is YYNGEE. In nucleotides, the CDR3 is TGTGCCAGCGGTGACGGGGGTCAGCCCCAGCATTTT. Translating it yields CASGDGGQPQHF.

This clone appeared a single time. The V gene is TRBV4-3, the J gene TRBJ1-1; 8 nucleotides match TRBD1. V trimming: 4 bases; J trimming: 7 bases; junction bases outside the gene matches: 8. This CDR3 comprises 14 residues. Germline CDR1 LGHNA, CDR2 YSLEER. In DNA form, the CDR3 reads TGCGCCAGCAGCCGGACAGGGACAGACTATGAAGCTTTCTTT. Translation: CASSRTGTDYEAFF.

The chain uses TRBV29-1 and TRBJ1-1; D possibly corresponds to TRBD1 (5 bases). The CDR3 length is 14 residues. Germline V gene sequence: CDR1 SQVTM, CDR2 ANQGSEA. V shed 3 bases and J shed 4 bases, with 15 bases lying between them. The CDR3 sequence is CSVEVQGRVTEAFF. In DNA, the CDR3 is TGCAGCGTTGAGGTCCAGGGACGGGTCACTGAAGCTTTCTTT.

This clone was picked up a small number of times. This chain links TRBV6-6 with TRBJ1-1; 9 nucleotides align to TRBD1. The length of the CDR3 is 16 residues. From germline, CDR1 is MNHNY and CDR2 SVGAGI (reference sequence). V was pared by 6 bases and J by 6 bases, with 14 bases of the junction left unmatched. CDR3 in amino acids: CASRIHLDRGLAEAFF. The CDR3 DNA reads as TGTGCCAGCAGGATACACCTTGACAGGGGGTTGGCTGAAGCTTTCTTT.

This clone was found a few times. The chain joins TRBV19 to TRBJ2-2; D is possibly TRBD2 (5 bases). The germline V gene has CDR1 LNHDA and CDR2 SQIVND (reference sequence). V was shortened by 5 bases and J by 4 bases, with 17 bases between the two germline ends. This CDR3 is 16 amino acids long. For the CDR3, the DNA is TGTGCCAGTAGTGTAAGACTGGACTCCACCACCGGGGAGCTGTTTTTT. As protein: CASSVRLDSTTGELFF. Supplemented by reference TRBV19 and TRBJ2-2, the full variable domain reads DGGITQSPKYLFRKEGQNVTLSCEQNLNHDAMYWYRQDPGQGLRLIYYSQIVNDFQKGDIAEGYSVSREKKESFPLTVTSAQKNPTAFYLCASSVRLDSTTGELFFGEGSRLTVL.

The CDR3 bases are TGCGCCAGCAGTTCCCGGGATTTCTACGAGCAGTACTTC. Its protein is CASSSRDFYEQYF. This chain uses TRBV5-1 with TRBJ2-7, with a tentative D call TRBD2 (5 bases). Germline V CDR1 and CDR2: SGHRS, YFSETQ. There are 13 residues in the CDR3. With 5 bases removed from V and 3 bases from J, the gap between germline ends came to 12 bases.

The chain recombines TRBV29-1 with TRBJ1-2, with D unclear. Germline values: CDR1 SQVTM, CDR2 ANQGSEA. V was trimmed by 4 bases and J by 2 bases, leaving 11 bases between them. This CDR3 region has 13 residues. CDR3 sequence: CSVALSGNYGYTF. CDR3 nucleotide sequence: TGCAGCGTTGCCCTAAGCGGGAACTATGGCTACACCTTC.

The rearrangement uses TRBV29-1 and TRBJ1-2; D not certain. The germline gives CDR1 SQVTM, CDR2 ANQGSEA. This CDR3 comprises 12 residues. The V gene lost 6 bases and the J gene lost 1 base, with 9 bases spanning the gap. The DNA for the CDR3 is TGCAGCGTGATTTACAGTAACTATGGCTACACCTTC. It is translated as CSVIYSNYGYTF.

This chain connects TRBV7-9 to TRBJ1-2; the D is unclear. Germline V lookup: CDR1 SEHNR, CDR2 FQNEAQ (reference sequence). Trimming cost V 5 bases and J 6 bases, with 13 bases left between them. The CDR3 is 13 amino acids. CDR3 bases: TGTGCCAGCAGCCCCGGTTCGACCAATGGCTACACCTTC. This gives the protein CASSPGSTNGYTF. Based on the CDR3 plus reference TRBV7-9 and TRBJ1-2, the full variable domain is DTGVSQNPRHKITKRGQNVTFRCDPISEHNRLYWYRQTLGQGPEFLTYFQNEAQLEKSRLLSDRFSAERPKGSFSTLEIQRTEQGDSAMYLCASSPGSTNGYTFGSGTRLTVV.

The CDR3 spells CASSQEGRGYEQFF. In DNA form, the CDR3 reads TGCGCCAGCAGCCAAGAGGGCAGGGGCTATGAGCAGTTCTTC. The chain carries TRBV4-3 and TRBJ2-1; possible D gene TRBD1, 6 bases. V was cut by 0 bases and J by 8 bases, with 11 bases left in between. The CDR3 is 14 residues long. Germline CDR1 is LGHNA and CDR2 is YSLEER.

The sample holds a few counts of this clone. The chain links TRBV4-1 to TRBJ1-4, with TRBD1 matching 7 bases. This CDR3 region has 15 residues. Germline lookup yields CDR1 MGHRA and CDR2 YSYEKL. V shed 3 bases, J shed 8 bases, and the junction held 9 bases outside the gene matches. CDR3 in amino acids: CASSHPRGTVEKLFF. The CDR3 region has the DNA TGCGCCAGCAGCCATCCACGGGGGACAGTAGAAAAACTGTTTTTT.

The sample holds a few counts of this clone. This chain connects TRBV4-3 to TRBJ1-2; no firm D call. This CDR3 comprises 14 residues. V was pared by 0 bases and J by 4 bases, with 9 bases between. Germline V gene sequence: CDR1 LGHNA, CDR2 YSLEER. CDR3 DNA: TGCGCCAGCAGCCAAGATTCGGGTCGCTATGGCTACACCTTC. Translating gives CASSQDSGRYGYTF.

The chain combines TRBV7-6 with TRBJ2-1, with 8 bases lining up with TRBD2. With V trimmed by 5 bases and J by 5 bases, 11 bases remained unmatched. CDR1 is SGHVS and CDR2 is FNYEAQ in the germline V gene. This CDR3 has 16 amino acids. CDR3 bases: TGTGCCAGCAGCCCTTTTGTGAGCGGGGGTAACAATGAGCAGTTCTTC. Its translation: CASSPFVSGGNNEQFF.

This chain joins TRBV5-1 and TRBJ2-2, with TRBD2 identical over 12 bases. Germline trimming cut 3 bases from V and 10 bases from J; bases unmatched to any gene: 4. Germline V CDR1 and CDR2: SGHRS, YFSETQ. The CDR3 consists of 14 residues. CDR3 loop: CASSSGLAGKELFF. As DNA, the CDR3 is TGCGCCAGCAGCTCTGGACTAGCGGGGAAGGAGCTGTTTTTT.

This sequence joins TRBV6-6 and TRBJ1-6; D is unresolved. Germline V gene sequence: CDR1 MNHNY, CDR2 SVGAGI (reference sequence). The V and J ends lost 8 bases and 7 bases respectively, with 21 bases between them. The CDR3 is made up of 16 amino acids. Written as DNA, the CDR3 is TGTGCCAGCGGTGTTCAGCGGATGGTGGAAAATTCACCCCTCCACTTT. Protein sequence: CASGVQRMVENSPLHF.

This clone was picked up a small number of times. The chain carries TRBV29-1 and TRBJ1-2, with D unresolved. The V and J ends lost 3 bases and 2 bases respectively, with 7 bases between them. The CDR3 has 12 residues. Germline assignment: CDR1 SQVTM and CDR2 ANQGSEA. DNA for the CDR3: TGCAGCGTTGATGGGCAGAACTATGGCTACACCTTC. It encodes CSVDGQNYGYTF.

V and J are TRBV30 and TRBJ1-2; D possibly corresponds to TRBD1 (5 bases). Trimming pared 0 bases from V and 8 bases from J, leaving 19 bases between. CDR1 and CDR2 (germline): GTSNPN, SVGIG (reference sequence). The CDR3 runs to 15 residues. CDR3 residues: CAWSVQGTSSGGYTF. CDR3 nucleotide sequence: TGTGCCTGGAGTGTACAAGGGACCTCAAGTGGAGGCTACACCTTC.

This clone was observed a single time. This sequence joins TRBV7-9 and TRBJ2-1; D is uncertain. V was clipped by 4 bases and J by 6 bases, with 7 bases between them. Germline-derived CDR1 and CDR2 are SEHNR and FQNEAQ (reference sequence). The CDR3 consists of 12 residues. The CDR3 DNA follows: TGTGCCAGCAGCTCAGGCAGCAATGAGCAGTTCTTC. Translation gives CASSSGSNEQFF.

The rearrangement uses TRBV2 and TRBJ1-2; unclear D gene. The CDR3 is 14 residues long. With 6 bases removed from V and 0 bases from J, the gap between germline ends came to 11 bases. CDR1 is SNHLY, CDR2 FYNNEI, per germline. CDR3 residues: CASRSGRANYGYTF. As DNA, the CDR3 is TGTGCCAGCAGGTCGGGGAGGGCTAACTATGGCTACACCTTC. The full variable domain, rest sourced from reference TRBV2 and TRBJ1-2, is EPEVTQTPSHQVTQMGQEVILRCVPISNHLYFYWYRQILGQKVEFLVSFYNNEISEKSEIFDDQFSVERPDGSNFTLKIRSTKLEDSAMYFCASRSGRANYGYTFGSGTRLTVV.

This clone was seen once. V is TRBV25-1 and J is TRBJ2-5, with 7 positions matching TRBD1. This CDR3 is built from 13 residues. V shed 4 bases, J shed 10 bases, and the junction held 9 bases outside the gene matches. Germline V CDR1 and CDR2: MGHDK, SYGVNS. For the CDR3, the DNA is TGTGCCAGCAGTGTCACAGGGGTGGTGGACCAGTACTTC. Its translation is CASSVTGVVDQYF.

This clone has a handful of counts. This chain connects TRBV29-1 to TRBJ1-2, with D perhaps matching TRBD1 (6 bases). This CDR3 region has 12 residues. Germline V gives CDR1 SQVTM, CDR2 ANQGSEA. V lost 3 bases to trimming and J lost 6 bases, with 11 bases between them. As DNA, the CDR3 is TGCAGCGTTGACAGGGGCGGCCATGGCTACACCTTC. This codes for CSVDRGGHGYTF.